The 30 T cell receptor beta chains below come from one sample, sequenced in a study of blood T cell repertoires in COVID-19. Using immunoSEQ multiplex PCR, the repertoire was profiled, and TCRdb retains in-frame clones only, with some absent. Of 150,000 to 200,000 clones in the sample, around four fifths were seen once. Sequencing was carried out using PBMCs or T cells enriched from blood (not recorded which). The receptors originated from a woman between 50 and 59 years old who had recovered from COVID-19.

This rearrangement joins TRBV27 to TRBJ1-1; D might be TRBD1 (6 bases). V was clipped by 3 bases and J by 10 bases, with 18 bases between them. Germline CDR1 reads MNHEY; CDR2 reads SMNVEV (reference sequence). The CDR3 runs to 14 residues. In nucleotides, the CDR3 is TGTGCCAGCAGTTTGACGGGACTACAGGGTGGAGCTTTCTTT. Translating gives CASSLTGLQGGAFF.

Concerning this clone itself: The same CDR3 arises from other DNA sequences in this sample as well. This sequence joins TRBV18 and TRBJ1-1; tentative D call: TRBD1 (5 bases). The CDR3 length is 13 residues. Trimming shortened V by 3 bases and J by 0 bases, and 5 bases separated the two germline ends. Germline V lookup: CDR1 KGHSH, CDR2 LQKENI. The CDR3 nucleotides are TGTGCCAGCTCACCGGGGCTGAACACTGAAGCTTTCTTT. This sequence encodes CASSPGLNTEAFF.

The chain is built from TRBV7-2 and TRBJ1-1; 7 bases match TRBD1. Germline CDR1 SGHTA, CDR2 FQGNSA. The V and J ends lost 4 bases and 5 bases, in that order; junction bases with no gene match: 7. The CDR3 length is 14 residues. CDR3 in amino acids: CASSSTGLVTEAFF. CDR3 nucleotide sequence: TGTGCCAGCAGCTCGACAGGGTTAGTGACTGAAGCTTTCTTT.

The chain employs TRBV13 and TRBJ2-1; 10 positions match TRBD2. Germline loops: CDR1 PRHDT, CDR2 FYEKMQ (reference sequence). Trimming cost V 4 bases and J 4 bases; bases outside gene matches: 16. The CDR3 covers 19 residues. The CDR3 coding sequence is TGTGCCAGCAGCTCTAAGGTCCTAGCGGGAGCGAGGGAATACAATGAGCAGTTCTTC. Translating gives CASSSKVLAGAREYNEQFF.

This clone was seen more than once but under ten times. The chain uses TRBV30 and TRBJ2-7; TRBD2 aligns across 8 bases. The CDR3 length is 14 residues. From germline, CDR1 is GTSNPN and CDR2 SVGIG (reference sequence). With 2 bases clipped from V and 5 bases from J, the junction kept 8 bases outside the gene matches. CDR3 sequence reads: CAWSWGGGGNEQYV. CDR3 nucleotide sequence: TGTGCCTGGAGTTGGGGCGGCGGGGGGAACGAGCAGTACGTC.

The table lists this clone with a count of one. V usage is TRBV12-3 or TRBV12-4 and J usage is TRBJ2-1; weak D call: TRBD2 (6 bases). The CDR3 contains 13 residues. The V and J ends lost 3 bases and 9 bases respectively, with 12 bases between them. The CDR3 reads CASSFGGFGEQFF. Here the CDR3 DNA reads TGTGCCAGCAGTTTTGGAGGGTTCGGTGAGCAGTTCTTC.

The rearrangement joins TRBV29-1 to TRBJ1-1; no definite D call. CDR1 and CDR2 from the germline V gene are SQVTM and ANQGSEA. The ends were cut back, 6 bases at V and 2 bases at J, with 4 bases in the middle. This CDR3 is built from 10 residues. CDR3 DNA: TGCAGCGTAGCCAACACTGAAGCTTTCTTT. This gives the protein CSVANTEAFF.

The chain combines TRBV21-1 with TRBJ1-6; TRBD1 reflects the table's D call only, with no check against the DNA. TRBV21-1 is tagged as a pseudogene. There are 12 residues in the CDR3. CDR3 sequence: CARHRDRGPLHF. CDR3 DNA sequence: TGTGCCAGGCACCGGGACAGGGGTCCCCTCCACTTT.

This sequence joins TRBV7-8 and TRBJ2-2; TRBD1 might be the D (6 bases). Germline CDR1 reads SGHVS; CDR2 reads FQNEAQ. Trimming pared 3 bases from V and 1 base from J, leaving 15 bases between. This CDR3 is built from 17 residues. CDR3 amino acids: CASSLSRGARNTGELFF. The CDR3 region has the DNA TGTGCCAGCAGCTTGAGCAGGGGCGCCCGGAACACCGGGGAGCTGTTTTTT.

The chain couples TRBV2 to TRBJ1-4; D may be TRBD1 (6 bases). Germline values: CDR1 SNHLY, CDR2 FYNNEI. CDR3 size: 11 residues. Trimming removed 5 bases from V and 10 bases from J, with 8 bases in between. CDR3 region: CASSTQGKLFF. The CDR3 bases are TGTGCCAGCAGTACACAGGGAAAACTGTTTTTT.

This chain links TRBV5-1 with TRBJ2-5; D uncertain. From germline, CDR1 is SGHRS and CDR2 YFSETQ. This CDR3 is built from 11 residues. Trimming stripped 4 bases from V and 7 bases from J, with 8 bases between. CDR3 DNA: TGCGCCAGCAGCCTAGAGTTGACCCAGTACTTC. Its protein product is CASSLELTQYF.

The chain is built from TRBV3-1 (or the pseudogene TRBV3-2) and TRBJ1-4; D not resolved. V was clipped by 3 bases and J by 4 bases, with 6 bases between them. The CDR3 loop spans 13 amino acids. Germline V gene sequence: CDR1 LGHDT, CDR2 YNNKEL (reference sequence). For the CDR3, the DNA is TGTGCCAGCAGCCACCTCGTTAATGAAAAACTGTTTTTT. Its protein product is CASSHLVNEKLFF.

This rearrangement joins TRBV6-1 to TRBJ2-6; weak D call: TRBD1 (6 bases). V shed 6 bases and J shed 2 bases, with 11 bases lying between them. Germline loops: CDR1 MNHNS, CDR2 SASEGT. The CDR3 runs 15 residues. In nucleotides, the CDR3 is TGTGCCAGCAGAAAAGGACAGACTGGGGCCAACGTCCTGACTTTC. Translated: CASRKGQTGANVLTF.

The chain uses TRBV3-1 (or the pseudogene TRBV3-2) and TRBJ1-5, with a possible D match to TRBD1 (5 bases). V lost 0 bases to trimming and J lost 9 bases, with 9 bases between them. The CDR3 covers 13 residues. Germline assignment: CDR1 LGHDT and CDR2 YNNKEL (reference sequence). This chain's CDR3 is CASSQDTGTPQHF. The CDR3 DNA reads TGTGCCAGCAGCCAAGACACAGGTACGCCCCAGCATTTT.

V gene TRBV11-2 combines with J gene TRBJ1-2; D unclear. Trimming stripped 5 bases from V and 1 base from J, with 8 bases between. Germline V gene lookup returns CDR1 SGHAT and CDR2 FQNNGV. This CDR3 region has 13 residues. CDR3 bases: TGTGCCAGCAGCGGCAGGAATAACTATGGCTACACCTTC. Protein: CASSGRNNYGYTF.

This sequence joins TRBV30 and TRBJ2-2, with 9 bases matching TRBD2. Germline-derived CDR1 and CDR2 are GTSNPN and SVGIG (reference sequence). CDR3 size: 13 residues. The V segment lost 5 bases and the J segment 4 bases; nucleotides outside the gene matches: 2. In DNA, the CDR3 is TGTGCCTGGGCGCGGGGGGGCACCGGGGAGCTGTTTTTT. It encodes CAWARGGTGELFF. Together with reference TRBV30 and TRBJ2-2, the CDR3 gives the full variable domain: SQTIHQWPATLVQPVGSPLSLECTVEGTSNPNLYWYRQAAGRGLQLLFYSVGIGQISSEVPQNLSASRPQDRQFILSSKKLLLSDSGFYLCAWARGGTGELFFGEGSRLTVL.

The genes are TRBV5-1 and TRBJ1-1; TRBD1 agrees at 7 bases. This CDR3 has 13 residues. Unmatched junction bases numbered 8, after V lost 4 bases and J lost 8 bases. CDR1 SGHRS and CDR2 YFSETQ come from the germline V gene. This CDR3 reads CASSTGTAYEAFF. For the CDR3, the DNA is TGCGCCAGCAGCACAGGGACAGCCTACGAAGCTTTCTTT.

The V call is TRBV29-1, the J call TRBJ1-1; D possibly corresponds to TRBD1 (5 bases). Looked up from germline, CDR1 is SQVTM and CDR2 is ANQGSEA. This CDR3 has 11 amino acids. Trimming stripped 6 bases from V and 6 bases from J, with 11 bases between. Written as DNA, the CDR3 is TGCAGCGTCCGGGGGGGACCTGAAGCTTTCTTT. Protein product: CSVRGGPEAFF.

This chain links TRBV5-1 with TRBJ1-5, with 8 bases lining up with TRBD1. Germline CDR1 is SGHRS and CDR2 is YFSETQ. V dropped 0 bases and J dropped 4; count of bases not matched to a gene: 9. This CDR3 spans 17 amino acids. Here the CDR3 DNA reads TGCGCCAGCAGCTTGGGGGCTACAGGGGGAGGGAATCAGCCCCAGCATTTT. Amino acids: CASSLGATGGGNQPQHF.

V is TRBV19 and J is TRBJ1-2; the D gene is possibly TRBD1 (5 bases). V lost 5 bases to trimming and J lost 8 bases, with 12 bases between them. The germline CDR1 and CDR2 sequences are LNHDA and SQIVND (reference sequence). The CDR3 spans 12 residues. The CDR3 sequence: CASSPGGAGYTF. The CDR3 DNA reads TGTGCCAGTAGTCCGGGAGGGGCGGGCTACACCTTC.

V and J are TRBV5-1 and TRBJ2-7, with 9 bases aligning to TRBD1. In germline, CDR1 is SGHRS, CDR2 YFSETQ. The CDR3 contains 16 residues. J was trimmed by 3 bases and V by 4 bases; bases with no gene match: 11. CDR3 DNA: TGCGCCAGCAGCCCCCCCCGGGACAGGGCCTTCTACGAGCAGTACGTC. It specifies CASSPPRDRAFYEQYV.

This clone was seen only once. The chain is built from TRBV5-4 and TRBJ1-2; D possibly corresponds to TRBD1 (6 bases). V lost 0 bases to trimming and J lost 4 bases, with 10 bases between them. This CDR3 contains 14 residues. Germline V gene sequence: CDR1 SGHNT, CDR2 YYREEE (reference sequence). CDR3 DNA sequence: TGTGCCAGCAGCTTGGCCGGACAGCCCTATGGCTACACCTTC. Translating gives CASSLAGQPYGYTF.

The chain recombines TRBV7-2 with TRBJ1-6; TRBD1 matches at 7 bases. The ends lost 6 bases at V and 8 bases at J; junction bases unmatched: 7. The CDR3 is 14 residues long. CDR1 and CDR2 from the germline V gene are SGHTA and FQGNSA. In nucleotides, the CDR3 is TGTGCCAGCAGGCCCGGGACAGTAGATTCACCCCTCCACTTT. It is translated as CASRPGTVDSPLHF.

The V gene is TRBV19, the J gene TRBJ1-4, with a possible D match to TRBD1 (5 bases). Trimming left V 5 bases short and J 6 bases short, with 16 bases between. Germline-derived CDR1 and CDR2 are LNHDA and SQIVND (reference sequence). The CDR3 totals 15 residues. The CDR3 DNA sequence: TGTGCCAGTAGTCGAAAGGGGAATTGGGATGAAAAACTGTTTTTT. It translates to CASSRKGNWDEKLFF.

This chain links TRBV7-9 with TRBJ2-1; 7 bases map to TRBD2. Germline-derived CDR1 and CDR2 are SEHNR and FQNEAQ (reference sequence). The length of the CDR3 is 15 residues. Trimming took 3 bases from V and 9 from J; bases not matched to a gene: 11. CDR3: CASSLVVGGPVEQFF. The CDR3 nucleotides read TGTGCCAGCAGCTTGGTGGTGGGAGGGCCCGTTGAGCAGTTCTTC. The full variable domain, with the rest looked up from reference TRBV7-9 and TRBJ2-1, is DTGVSQNPRHKITKRGQNVTFRCDPISEHNRLYWYRQTLGQGPEFLTYFQNEAQLEKSRLLSDRFSAERPKGSFSTLEIQRTEQGDSAMYLCASSLVVGGPVEQFFGPGTRLTVL.

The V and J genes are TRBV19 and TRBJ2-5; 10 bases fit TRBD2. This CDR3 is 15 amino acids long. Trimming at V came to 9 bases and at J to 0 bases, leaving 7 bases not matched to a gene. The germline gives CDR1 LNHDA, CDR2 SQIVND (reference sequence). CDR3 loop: CASGGLAANQETQYF. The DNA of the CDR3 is TGTGCCAGCGGAGGACTAGCGGCTAACCAAGAGACCCAGTACTTC.

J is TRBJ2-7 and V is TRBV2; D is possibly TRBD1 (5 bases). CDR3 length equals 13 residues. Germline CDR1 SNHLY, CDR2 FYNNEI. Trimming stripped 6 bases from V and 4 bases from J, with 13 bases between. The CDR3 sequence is CASRRQGRYEQYV. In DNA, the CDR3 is TGTGCCAGCAGGAGGCAGGGCAGATACGAGCAGTACGTC.

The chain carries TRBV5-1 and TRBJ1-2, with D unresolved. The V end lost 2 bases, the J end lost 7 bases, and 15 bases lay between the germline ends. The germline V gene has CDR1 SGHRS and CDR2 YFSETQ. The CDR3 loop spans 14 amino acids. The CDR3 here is CASSFSGAAGGYTF. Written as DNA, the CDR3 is TGCGCCAGCAGCTTCTCGGGAGCGGCGGGTGGCTACACCTTC.

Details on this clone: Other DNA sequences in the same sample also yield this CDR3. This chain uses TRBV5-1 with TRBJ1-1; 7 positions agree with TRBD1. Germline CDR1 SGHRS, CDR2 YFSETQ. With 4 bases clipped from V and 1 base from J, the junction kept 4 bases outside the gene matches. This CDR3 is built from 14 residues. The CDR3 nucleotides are TGCGCCAGCAGCCCTGGGACAGCGAACACTGAAGCTTTCTTT. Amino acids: CASSPGTANTEAFF.

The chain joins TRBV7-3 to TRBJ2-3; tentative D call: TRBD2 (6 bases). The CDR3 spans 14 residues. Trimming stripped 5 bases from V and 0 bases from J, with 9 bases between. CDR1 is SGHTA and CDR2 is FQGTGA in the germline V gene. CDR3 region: CASSLGTSTDTQYF. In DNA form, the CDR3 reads TGTGCCAGCAGCCTAGGGACTAGCACAGATACGCAGTATTTT.